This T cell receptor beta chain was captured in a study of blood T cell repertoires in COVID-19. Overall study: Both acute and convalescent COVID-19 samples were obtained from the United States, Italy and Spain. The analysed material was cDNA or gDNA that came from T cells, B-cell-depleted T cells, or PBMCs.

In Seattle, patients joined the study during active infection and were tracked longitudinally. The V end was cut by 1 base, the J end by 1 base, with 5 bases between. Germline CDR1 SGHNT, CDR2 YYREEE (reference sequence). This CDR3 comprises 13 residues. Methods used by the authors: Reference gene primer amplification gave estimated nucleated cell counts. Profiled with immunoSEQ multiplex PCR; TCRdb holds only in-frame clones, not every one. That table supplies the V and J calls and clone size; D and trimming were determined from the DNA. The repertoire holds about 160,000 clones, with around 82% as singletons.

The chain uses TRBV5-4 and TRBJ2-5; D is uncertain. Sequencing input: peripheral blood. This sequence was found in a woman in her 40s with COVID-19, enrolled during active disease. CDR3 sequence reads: CASSLFLQETQYF. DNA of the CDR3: TGTGCCAGCAGCTTGTTCCTCCAAGAGACCCAGTACTTC.